This T cell receptor beta chain was recovered during a study of T cells in tuberculosis. Study details: CD1B tetramers identified T cells specific for mycobacterial lipid GMM.

Profiled with immunoSEQ multiplex PCR; TCRdb holds only in-frame clones, not every one. The repertoire includes roughly 92,000 clones, approximately 91% of them detected once, and less than 2.5% sits in the top ten. Whole-study findings and limits: Some low-affinity tetramer-binding T cells may be absent from this sample.

Germline V gives CDR1 SEHNR, CDR2 FQNEAQ (reference sequence). With 8 bases removed from V and 5 bases from J, the gap between germline ends came to 22 bases. This CDR3 contains 16 residues. After thawing and overnight rest, PBMC were stained with GMM-loaded CD1B tetramer, viability dye and anti-CD3 for sorting. The lipid loaded on the CD1B tetramers was C32 glucose monomycolate from Rhodococcus equi. PBMC for tetramer sorting were first depleted of CD14-expressing monocytes. Tetramer-negative cells, around 110,000 per donor, were also sorted. The chain has TRBV7-9 and TRBJ1-5; tentative D call: TRBD1 (6 bases). The source of this sequence is an adult woman with latent tuberculosis. Sequences were obtained from CD1b-GMM tetramer-negative cells sorted from PBMCs. The CDR3, as DNA: TGTGCCAGCGCACCGTGGGGGGGCCACGGCGATCAGCCCCAGCATTTT. Translation: CASAPWGGHGDQPQHF.